This entry lists 19 T cell receptor beta chains sequenced from one sample in a study of OX40 agonist ivuxolimab in advanced cancers. Assay used: immunoSEQ multiplex PCR; TCRdb lists only in-frame clones, some missing. The table lists about 94,000 clones, around nine tenths of them singletons. The specimen was CD4+ or CD8+ T cells sorted from blood, collected in a trial of the OX40 agonist ivuxolimab. The receptors come from an adult with an advanced solid tumor such as melanoma, head and neck, liver or kidney cancer.

The V gene is TRBV6-5, the J gene TRBJ2-3, with unresolved D. V lost 5 bases, J lost 6 bases, and 9 bases lay in between. The V gene's germline CDR1 is MNHEY and CDR2 SVGAGI. The CDR3 has 12 residues. For the CDR3, the DNA is TGTGCCAGCAGTCCCCCTGGGGATACGCAGTATTTT. Translating it yields CASSPPGDTQYF.

This clone showed up just once. The rearrangement joins TRBV6-1 to TRBJ2-5, with D perhaps TRBD1 or TRBD2 (5 bases each). The V and J ends lost 2 bases and 5 bases respectively, with 12 bases between them. The CDR3 length is 14 residues. From germline, CDR1 is MNHNS and CDR2 SASEGT. The CDR3 loop is CASSELDRGETQYF. The CDR3 DNA reads as TGTGCCAGCAGTGAACTAGACAGAGGGGAGACCCAGTACTTC.

This clone came up once. This chain uses TRBV5-1 with TRBJ2-7; D not certain. V shed 0 bases and J shed 3 bases, with 10 bases lying between them. The germline gives CDR1 SGHRS, CDR2 YFSETQ. The CDR3 consists of 14 residues. The CDR3, as DNA: TGCGCCAGCAGCTTGGGTTCGGAGAACTACGAGCAGTACTTC. Amino acids: CASSLGSENYEQYF.

V is TRBV9 and J is TRBJ2-5, with D possibly matching TRBD1 (7 bases). The length of the CDR3 is 15 residues. The V gene lost 3 bases and the J gene lost 1 base, with 13 bases spanning the gap. In germline, CDR1 is SGDLS, CDR2 YYNGEE. The CDR3 nucleotides are TGTGCCAGCAGCGAGTCAGGGGGGAGCCAAGAGACCCAGTACTTC. It yields the protein CASSESGGSQETQYF.

The chain joins TRBV6-1 to TRBJ1-2, with D possibly matching TRBD1 (6 bases). The CDR3 sequence is 13 residues long. The germline gives CDR1 MNHNS, CDR2 SASEGT. V lost 3 bases to trimming and J lost 5 bases, with 10 bases between them. The CDR3 sequence is CASSEDRIYGYTF. The CDR3 DNA sequence: TGTGCCAGCAGTGAGGACAGAATTTATGGCTACACCTTC.

In its sample, this clone was seen once. V usage is TRBV5-8 and J usage is TRBJ2-1; 12 bases fit TRBD2. J was trimmed by 7 bases and V by 5 bases; bases with no gene match: 10. CDR3 length: 16 amino acids. Germline values: CDR1 SGHTS, CDR2 YDEGEE. CDR3 DNA sequence: TGTGCCAGCAGATCCTCTAGCGGGGGGGCCAGGAATGAGCAGTTCTTC. Amino acids: CASRSSSGGARNEQFF.

Turning to this clone: Its ends do not fully match the called genes, so a read error is possible. The J gene is TRBJ2-7, the V gene TRBV7-6; D ambiguous. This CDR3 spans 9 amino acids. CDR1 and CDR2 (germline): SGHVS, FNYEAQ. CDR3 coding DNA: TGTGCCAGCAGCTTAGGTTGGGGCTTC. Encoded protein: CASSLGWGF. Supplemented by reference TRBV7-6 and TRBJ2-7, the full variable domain reads GAGVSQSPRYKVTKRGQDVALRCDPISGHVSLYWYRQALGQGPEFLTYFNYEAQQDKSGLPNDRFSAERPEGSISTLTIQRTEQRDSAMYRCASSLGWGFGPGTRLTVT.

The chain is built from TRBV5-6 and TRBJ2-1, with D perhaps TRBD2 (6 bases). The CDR3 is 13 residues long. Between the trimmed V and J ends, which lost 2 bases and 11 bases, there was a span of 14 bases. Germline V gene sequence: CDR1 SGHDT, CDR2 YYEEEE. CDR3 residues: CASSFESGEKQFF. The CDR3 nucleotides read TGTGCCAGCAGCTTCGAGTCGGGGGAGAAGCAGTTCTTC.

Notes on this clone: This same CDR3 is encoded by further DNA sequences in the sample. The chain carries TRBV9 and TRBJ2-2; D ambiguous. The ends were cut back, 0 bases at V and 1 base at J, with 7 bases in the middle. Germline CDR1 SGDLS, CDR2 YYNGEE. The CDR3 is 15 residues long. The CDR3 reads CASSVGPGNTGELFF. The CDR3 nucleotides read TGTGCCAGCAGCGTAGGGCCGGGGAACACCGGGGAGCTGTTTTTT.

This chain uses TRBV5-1 with TRBJ2-5; 11 nucleotides line up with TRBD2. V shed 2 bases, J shed 0 bases, and the junction held 3 bases outside the gene matches. CDR1 SGHRS and CDR2 YFSETQ come from the germline V gene. This CDR3 has 16 amino acids. DNA of the CDR3: TGCGCCAGCAGCTTCCCACTAGCGGGGGACCAAGAGACCCAGTACTTC. This encodes CASSFPLAGDQETQYF.

The chain carries TRBV5-8 and TRBJ2-5; 9 bases are a match to TRBD1. Germline CDR1 SGHTS, CDR2 YDEGEE. The CDR3 extends over 15 amino acids. J lost 2 bases, V lost 0 bases, and 2 bases had no gene match. CDR3 DNA sequence: TGTGCCAGCAGCTTGGGGACAGGGGTTCAAGAGACCCAGTACTTC. Translating gives CASSLGTGVQETQYF.

The chain joins TRBV6-4 to TRBJ1-5; D is uncertain. This CDR3 has 13 residues. The germline CDR1 and CDR2 sequences are MRHNA and SNTAGT. Between the trimmed V and J ends, which lost 5 bases and 6 bases, there was a span of 11 bases. The CDR3: CASSNSWGQPQHF. The CDR3 nucleotides are TGTGCCAGCAGTAACAGTTGGGGTCAGCCCCAGCATTTT.

There are a few counts of this clone. V gene TRBV19 combines with J gene TRBJ1-5; possible D gene TRBD1, 5 bases. The CDR3 sequence is 15 residues long. V was pared by 1 base and J by 3 bases, with 10 bases between. Germline CDR1 and CDR2: LNHDA and SQIVND (reference sequence). CDR3 sequence: CASSIGGGFNQPQHF. The CDR3, as DNA: TGTGCCAGTAGTATAGGGGGCGGTTTCAATCAGCCCCAGCATTTT.

The chain has TRBV5-1 and TRBJ1-2; 7 bases line up with TRBD1. Losses at the gene ends were 5 bases for V and 5 bases for J; bases not matched to a gene: 15. Germline V gene data show CDR1 as SGHRS and CDR2 as YFSETQ. The CDR3 consists of 16 residues. For the CDR3, the DNA is TGCGCCAGCAGACTAGGGACAGACCTAAATCTATATGGCTACACCTTC. It codes for CASRLGTDLNLYGYTF.

In this sample, this clone turned up a few times. The rearrangement uses TRBV19 and TRBJ2-7, with 7 bases identical to TRBD1. V trimming: 3 bases; J trimming: 3 bases; junction bases outside the gene matches: 8. The CDR3 sequence is 15 residues long. The V gene's germline CDR1 is LNHDA and CDR2 SQIVND (reference sequence). CDR3 residues: CASSISGTALYEQYF. Written as DNA, the CDR3 is TGTGCCAGTAGTATCTCCGGGACAGCGCTCTACGAGCAGTACTTC.

This chain joins TRBV7-3 and TRBJ2-5; the D gene is possibly TRBD2 (8 bases). V was cut by 4 bases and J by 7 bases, with 16 bases left in between. CDR3 size: 14 residues. Germline CDR1 SGHTA, CDR2 FQGTGA. In DNA, the CDR3 is TGTGCCAGCAGCTCGGGAGGGGGCTCGGGGACCCAGTACTTC. It encodes CASSSGGGSGTQYF. The whole variable domain, remainder taken from reference TRBV7-3 and TRBJ2-5, is GAGVSQTPSNKVTEKGKYVELRCDPISGHTALYWYRQSLGQGPEFLIYFQGTGAADDSGLPNDRFFAVRPEGSVSTLKIQRTERGDSAVYLCASSSGGGSGTQYFGPGTRLLVL.

The V and J genes are TRBV13 and TRBJ2-2, with 9 bases fitting TRBD1. The length of the CDR3 is 15 residues. V gave up 4 bases and J gave up 3 bases; unmatched junction bases: 3. Germline values: CDR1 PRHDT, CDR2 FYEKMQ (reference sequence). This chain's CDR3 is CASSSGQGYTGELFF. The CDR3 DNA sequence: TGTGCCAGCAGCTCCGGACAGGGGTACACCGGGGAGCTGTTTTTT.

The chain carries TRBV6-1 and TRBJ2-3, with 14 positions matching TRBD2. Trimming at V came to 2 bases and at J to 3 bases, leaving 7 bases not matched to a gene. The CDR3 spans 18 residues. Germline values: CDR1 MNHNS, CDR2 SASEGT. CDR3 nucleotide sequence: TGTGCCAGCAGTGAAAGAGGACTAGCGGGGGGAAGGACAGATACGCAGTATTTT. Translation gives CASSERGLAGGRTDTQYF.

Concerning this clone: The identical CDR3 is also encoded by other nucleotide sequences in the sample. The chain carries TRBV13 and TRBJ1-2; TRBD1 might be the D (5 bases). Germline V CDR1 and CDR2: PRHDT, FYEKMQ (reference sequence). Trimming removed 2 bases at V and 7 bases at J, with 11 bases between. The length of the CDR3 is 13 residues. Written as DNA, the CDR3 is TGTGCCAGCAGCTTACAGGGTTGGAGTGGCTACACCTTC. Its translation: CASSLQGWSGYTF.